This TCR beta chain appears in the sequencing data of a study of T cell responses to AZD1222 COVID-19 vaccine. Details on this clone: Its antigen is as yet unknown.

Notes on the study in general: Donors, mostly white British, included more females; clonal diversity was possibly underestimated.

Profiled with immunoSEQ multiplex PCR; TCRdb holds only in-frame clones, not every one. The sample lists some 170,000 clones, approximately 90% occurring once. CDR1 is LGHNA and CDR2 is YNFKEQ in the germline V gene. J gave up 7 bases and V 0 bases, and 8 bases lay outside the gene matches. There are 16 residues in the CDR3. Sample: peripheral blood, taken 28 days after the second dose of the MenACWY control vaccine. The sequence came from an adult who received the MenACWY meningococcal vaccine as a control. The chain employs TRBV4-2 and TRBJ2-1; TRBD2 aligns across 8 bases. This CDR3 reads CASSQDRASGSNEQFF. CDR3 coding DNA: TGTGCCAGCAGCCAAGATCGTGCTAGCGGGTCGAATGAGCAGTTCTTC.